This entry lists 5 T cell receptor beta chains sequenced from one sample in a study of CD8 T cells in ankylosing spondylitis. TCRdb called the 5' RACE reads again in MiXCR, with one record for every CDR3 protein. Of about 240,000 distinct CDR3 sequences listed, around 10% are singletons. The sample consisted of blood, either unsorted or a sorted T cell fraction (not recorded which). These receptors were collected from a male donor with ankylosing spondylitis or in good health (not recorded which).

This clonotype was recorded many times. V usage is TRBV4-1 and J usage is TRBJ1-1, with D unclear. The germline V gene has CDR1 MGHRA and CDR2 YSYEKL. V lost 2 bases to trimming and J lost 3 bases, with 10 bases between them. The CDR3 has 14 amino acids. The CDR3 here is CASSQSQVDTEAFF. Written as DNA, the CDR3 is TGCGCCAGCAGCCAAAGTCAGGTGGACACTGAAGCTTTCTTT.

V usage is TRBV20-1 and J usage is TRBJ2-7; 7 bases align to TRBD2. Unmatched junction bases numbered 5, after V lost 6 bases and J lost 0 bases. This CDR3 is built from 13 residues. The germline V gene encodes CDR1 DFQATT and CDR2 SNEGSKA (reference sequence). In DNA form, the CDR3 reads TGCAGTGCCTTCCGGGACTACTCCTACGAGCAGTACTTC. Its translation is CSAFRDYSYEQYF.

In its sample, this clonotype was seen a few times. This chain uses TRBV14 with TRBJ2-2, with 12 bases matching TRBD2. Germline lookup yields CDR1 SGHDN and CDR2 FVKESK. Losses at the gene ends were 2 bases for V and 7 bases for J; bases not matched to a gene: 8. The CDR3 contains 17 residues. This CDR3 is CASSQFRTSGIVGELFF. CDR3 bases: TGTGCCAGCAGCCAATTCCGGACTAGCGGGATTGTCGGGGAGCTGTTTTTT.

This clonotype was observed at least ten times. This chain links TRBV29-1 with TRBJ1-1, with 7 nucleotides matching TRBD1. Looked up from germline, CDR1 is SQVTM and CDR2 is ANQGSEA. With V trimmed by 2 bases and J by 2 bases, 2 bases remained unmatched. The CDR3 sequence is 13 residues long. The DNA of the CDR3 is TGCAGCGTTGAAAAGGGGGCAAACACTGAAGCTTTCTTT. The encoded protein is CSVEKGANTEAFF. Full variable domain (missing parts from reference TRBV29-1 and TRBJ1-1): SAVISQKPSRDICQRGTSLTIQCQVDSQVTMMFWYRQQPGQSLTLIATANQGSEATYESGFVIDKFPISRPNLTFSTLTVSNMSPEDSSIYLCSVEKGANTEAFFGQGTRLTVV.

Concerning this clonotype: A clone one base away is much larger, so this may be a read error. V usage is TRBV29-1 and J usage is TRBJ2-5, with D uncertain. Trimming removed 5 bases at V and 1 base at J, with 8 bases between. This CDR3 has 12 residues. Germline CDR1 and CDR2: SQVTM and ANQGSEA. As DNA, the CDR3 is TGCAGCGTTACCAAATCCCAAGAGACCCAGTACTTC. Its protein is CSVTKSQETQYF.